The 29 T cell receptor beta chains in this list originate from one sample, sequenced in a study of neurological immune-mediated disorders (dated by TCRdb to the late 2010s). Library preparation employed 5' RACE. The data were produced on an Illumina HiSeq 2500. TCRdb applied fastp at Q25 and MiXCR to the public reads, then kept only in-frame beta chains. Rows are unified per CDR3 protein, each entry keeping the most common DNA and genes. The sample includes about 95,000 distinct CDR3 sequences, with 3% to 4% observed a single time. In total, the top ten clones hold about 6% of the sample. Sequenced material: PBMCs. These receptors were collected from a woman between 18 and 29 years old with multiple sclerosis.

This clonotype was observed many times. The chain carries TRBV20-1 and TRBJ2-5, with 8 bases that match TRBD1. The CDR3 covers 13 residues. With 3 bases clipped from V and 5 bases from J, the junction kept 5 bases outside the gene matches. The germline CDR1 and CDR2 sequences are DFQATT and SNEGSKA (reference sequence). The CDR3 loop reads CSARDRVRETQYF. CDR3 DNA: TGCAGTGCTAGGGACAGGGTCCGGGAGACCCAGTACTTC.

This clonotype was counted at least ten times. The chain is built from TRBV6-5 and TRBJ1-3; D may be TRBD1 (5 bases). CDR3 length: 16 amino acids. V lost 3 bases to trimming and J lost 4 bases, with 16 bases between them. Germline values: CDR1 MNHEY, CDR2 SVGAGI. Here the CDR3 reads CASSYGGHGLGNTIYF. The CDR3 DNA reads as TGTGCCAGCAGTTATGGTGGACACGGGCTCGGAAACACCATATATTTT.

This clonotype has a count of ten or more. The CDR3 DNA sequence: TGTGCCAGCGGCTCTAGGGGCCTCAACACTGAAGCTTTCTTT. This encodes CASGSRGLNTEAFF. The V call is TRBV7-8, the J call TRBJ1-1; D perhaps matches TRBD1 (5 bases). V was pared by 8 bases and J by 2 bases, with 15 bases between. Germline V gene lookup returns CDR1 SGHVS and CDR2 FQNEAQ. This CDR3 is built from 14 residues.

Many counts were recorded for this clonotype. This chain uses TRBV29-1 with TRBJ1-4; TRBD1 matches at 7 bases. The CDR3 length is 13 residues. Trimming cost V 8 bases and J 4 bases; bases outside gene matches: 7. Per germline, CDR1 SQVTM and CDR2 ANQGSEA. The chain's CDR3 is CSFVGTDNEKLFF. The CDR3 DNA is TGCAGCTTCGTAGGGACAGATAATGAAAAACTGTTTTTT.

This clonotype has at least ten counts. The rearrangement uses TRBV20-1 and TRBJ2-7, with D possibly matching TRBD2 (5 bases). In germline, CDR1 is DFQATT, CDR2 SNEGSKA (reference sequence). The CDR3 length is 14 residues. V was trimmed by 5 bases and J by 7 bases, leaving 21 bases between them. The CDR3: CSAPVVGRSREQYF. The CDR3, as DNA: TGCAGTGCTCCCGTAGTGGGGAGATCGCGGGAGCAGTACTTC.

This clonotype appeared many times. This chain uses TRBV6-1 with TRBJ1-1, with 7 bases aligning to TRBD1. The CDR3 sequence is 13 residues long. Germline values: CDR1 MNHNS, CDR2 SASEGT. V shed 2 bases and J 7 bases; nucleotides not matched to a gene: 4. CDR3 sequence: CASSEYGQDEAFF. CDR3 sequence (DNA): TGTGCCAGCAGTGAATATGGACAGGATGAAGCTTTCTTT.

This clonotype was seen only a few times. The chain joins TRBV12-3 or TRBV12-4 to TRBJ1-1; TRBD1 matches at 8 bases. With 7 bases clipped from V and 4 bases from J, the junction kept 8 bases outside the gene matches. There are 14 residues in the CDR3. CDR3 DNA: TGTGCCAGCACCCAGACAGGGGCCGGCACTGAAGCTTTCTTT. Protein sequence: CASTQTGAGTEAFF.

This clonotype has only a few counts. J is TRBJ2-1 and V is TRBV4-2, with D perhaps matching TRBD1 (6 bases). V was shortened by 1 base and J by 2 bases, with 21 bases between the two germline ends. Germline values: CDR1 LGHNA, CDR2 YNFKEQ. This CDR3 has 19 amino acids. The CDR3 DNA reads as TGTGCCAGCAGCCAAGGGGGGCAGGGGACGATGGACGCCTACAATGAGCAGTTCTTC. Protein sequence: CASSQGGQGTMDAYNEQFF.

This clonotype was recorded at least ten times. The J gene is TRBJ1-4, the V gene TRBV7-2; D remains ambiguous. Germline values: CDR1 SGHTA, CDR2 FQGNSA. V shed 2 bases and J shed 0 bases, with 7 bases lying between them. The CDR3 consists of 15 residues. The CDR3 DNA follows: TGTGCCAGCAGCTTAAACGGCGCAACTAATGAAAAACTGTTTTTT. Protein product: CASSLNGATNEKLFF.

This clonotype came up many times. CDR3 nucleotide sequence: TGTGCCATCAGTGACGACAGGGGTTACGAGCAGTACTTC. Protein sequence: CAISDDRGYEQYF. The rearrangement links TRBV10-3 to TRBJ2-7; 8 positions match TRBD1. The CDR3 length is 13 residues. The V gene end was trimmed by 3 bases and the J gene end by 4 bases; junction bases not matched to a gene: 2. Germline CDR1 is ENHRY and CDR2 is SYGVKD.

This clonotype has at least ten counts. The chain couples TRBV7-2 to TRBJ1-2; D is ambiguous. V was trimmed by 8 bases and J by 4 bases, leaving 17 bases between them. The germline CDR1 and CDR2 sequences are SGHTA and FQGNSA. The CDR3 has 14 residues. The CDR3 region is CASAVTGGSYGYTF. In nucleotides, the CDR3 is TGTGCCAGCGCCGTTACTGGAGGGAGCTATGGCTACACCTTC.

Ten or more counts support this clonotype. V is TRBV29-1 and J is TRBJ2-5; D call uncertain. Trimming took 3 bases from V and 7 from J, leaving 12 bases between them. Germline CDR1 reads SQVTM; CDR2 reads ANQGSEA. The CDR3 sequence is 12 residues long. Here the CDR3 reads CSVEGLSGTQYF. In nucleotides, the CDR3 is TGCAGCGTTGAGGGTCTATCGGGGACCCAGTACTTC.

The table lists this clonotype with many counts. The chain recombines TRBV6-1 with TRBJ2-5; perhaps TRBD1 as D (6 bases). This CDR3 comprises 12 residues. V shed 7 bases and J shed 3 bases, with 9 bases lying between them. Germline values: CDR1 MNHNS, CDR2 SASEGT. The chain's CDR3 is CASTRDKETQYF. In DNA form, the CDR3 reads TGTGCCAGCACCCGGGACAAAGAGACCCAGTACTTC.

Many counts were recorded for this clonotype. The chain joins TRBV29-1 to TRBJ2-3; the D gene is possibly TRBD2 (5 bases). Germline V CDR1 and CDR2: SQVTM, ANQGSEA. This CDR3 has 14 amino acids. Trimming shortened V by 6 bases and J by 5 bases, and 18 bases separated the two germline ends. The DNA for the CDR3 is TGCAGCGTCCGCCCACTAGGTAGTTTAGATACGCAGTATTTT. Its protein product is CSVRPLGSLDTQYF.

This clonotype was seen at least ten times. V gene TRBV29-1 combines with J gene TRBJ1-2; tentative D call: TRBD1 (6 bases). CDR1 is SQVTM, CDR2 ANQGSEA, per germline. This CDR3 has 13 amino acids. V was clipped by 6 bases and J by 5 bases, with 16 bases between them. CDR3 in DNA: TGCAGCGTCCTGACAGGAGCTGGGTATGGCTACACCTTC. It encodes CSVLTGAGYGYTF.

This clonotype has at least ten counts. J is TRBJ2-3 and V is TRBV11-2, with 8 bases that match TRBD2. CDR1 is SGHAT, CDR2 FQNNGV, per germline. V shed 4 bases, J shed 0 bases, and the junction held 18 bases outside the gene matches. The CDR3 runs 20 residues. This CDR3 reads CASSSYPLAGGYPSTDTQYF. CDR3 DNA: TGTGCCAGCAGCTCCTACCCGCTCGCGGGAGGCTACCCTAGCACAGATACGCAGTATTTT.

This clonotype was seen ten or more times. V is TRBV6-5 and J is TRBJ1-1, with TRBD1 as a possible D gene (6 bases). CDR3 length: 11 residues. Between the trimmed V and J ends, which lost 2 bases and 11 bases, there was a span of 9 bases. Germline CDR1 reads MNHEY; CDR2 reads SVGAGI. DNA of the CDR3: TGTGCCAGCAGTTACGCGGGGGCCGCTTTCTTT. Amino acids: CASSYAGAAFF.

This clonotype was counted many times. The chain joins TRBV5-5 to TRBJ1-1, with a tentative D call TRBD1 (6 bases). The CDR3 is 16 amino acids. CDR1 is SGHKS, CDR2 YYEKEE, per germline (reference sequence). V dropped 2 bases and J dropped 5 bases, with 19 bases sitting between them. CDR3 nucleotides: TGTGCCAGCAGCTTCCTAGGAGGTCAGGGGAGGACTGAAGCTTTCTTT. It yields the protein CASSFLGGQGRTEAFF.

V usage is TRBV7-9 and J usage is TRBJ2-4, with D maybe TRBD1 (6 bases). Germline V lookup: CDR1 SEHNR, CDR2 FQNEAQ (reference sequence). The CDR3 loop spans 17 amino acids. V was pared by 5 bases and J by 7 bases, with 24 bases between. Here the CDR3 DNA reads TGTGCCAGCAGCCCTATCGACAGGCCGATCCTTTGGAACATTCAGTACTTC. Amino acid sequence: CASSPIDRPILWNIQYF.

This clonotype was seen ten or more times. The chain carries TRBV12-3 or TRBV12-4 and TRBJ2-1; possibly TRBD2 for D (5 bases). CDR3 length equals 15 residues. V was cut by 8 bases and J by 4 bases, with 18 bases left in between. The CDR3 sequence: CASLSSARAYNEQFF. As DNA, the CDR3 is TGTGCCAGCCTTAGTAGCGCCCGGGCGTACAATGAGCAGTTCTTC.

This clonotype was recorded a few times. The V call is TRBV20-1, the J call TRBJ2-2; 8 bases are a match to TRBD2. This CDR3 spans 15 amino acids. CDR1 and CDR2 from the germline V gene are DFQATT and SNEGSKA (reference sequence). Unmatched junction bases numbered 7, after V lost 3 bases and J lost 4 bases. CDR3 nucleotides: TGCAGTGCTAGGATGGTCGGGAGGGGCACCGGGGAGCTGTTTTTT. This translates into CSARMVGRGTGELFF.

This clonotype has at least ten counts. The chain has TRBV11-2 and TRBJ1-3, with D uncertain. V lost 8 bases, J lost 0 bases, and 8 bases lay in between. The CDR3 is made up of 13 amino acids. Germline V gene lookup returns CDR1 SGHAT and CDR2 FQNNGV. For the CDR3, the DNA is TGTGCCAGCTCCCCGTACTCTGGAAACACCATATATTTT. Translated, it gives CASSPYSGNTIYF.

In this sample, this clonotype turned up many times. The V gene is TRBV20-1, the J gene TRBJ1-3; D ambiguous. Germline lookup yields CDR1 DFQATT and CDR2 SNEGSKA (reference sequence). The CDR3 runs 19 residues. The ends were cut back, 5 bases at V and 0 bases at J, with 26 bases in the middle. The DNA of the CDR3 is TGCAGTGCTCGCCCCCCCAGTCAACAGCCACCATACTCTGGAAACACCATATATTTT. It codes for CSARPPSQQPPYSGNTIYF.

This clonotype was seen at least ten times. A junction boundary mismatches the germline segment, possibly from a read error. J is TRBJ2-7 and V is TRBV5-1, with 10 positions matching TRBD1. The germline V gene has CDR1 SGHRS and CDR2 YFSETQ. This CDR3 is built from 14 residues. CDR3 amino acids: CASRLGTGEQEQYF. The CDR3 DNA reads as TGCGCCAGCAGATTGGGGACAGGGGAACAAGAGCAGTACTTC.

This clonotype was seen many times. V usage is TRBV7-8 and J usage is TRBJ2-3, with D perhaps TRBD1 (6 bases). The CDR3 contains 14 residues. Trimming took off 6 bases at V and 9 bases at J, with 19 bases between the two ends. Germline CDR1 reads SGHVS; CDR2 reads FQNEAQ. Here the CDR3 reads CASRQDPGTPTQYF. The CDR3 DNA follows: TGTGCCAGCAGACAAGACCCCGGGACACCCACGCAGTATTTT.

This clonotype was counted many times. The J gene is TRBJ2-7, the V gene TRBV20-1, with 10 bases fitting TRBD2. CDR1 and CDR2 (germline): DFQATT, SNEGSKA (reference sequence). This CDR3 has 14 amino acids. The V and J ends lost 3 bases and 6 bases, in that order; junction bases with no gene match: 8. CDR3 sequence (DNA): TGCAGTGCTAGTTGGGCTAGCGGGAGCAGCGAGCAGTACTTC. Translating it yields CSASWASGSSEQYF.

At least ten counts were recorded for this clonotype. This chain links TRBV29-1 with TRBJ1-1; 7 nucleotides agree with TRBD1. The ends lost 7 bases at V and 0 bases at J; junction bases unmatched: 5. Germline CDR1 is SQVTM and CDR2 is ANQGSEA. CDR3 length: 13 amino acids. CDR3 sequence (DNA): TGCAGCGGGGCGGGACAGATGAACACTGAAGCTTTCTTT. This gives the protein CSGAGQMNTEAFF. Full variable domain (remainder filled in from reference TRBV29-1 and TRBJ1-1): SAVISQKPSRDICQRGTSLTIQCQVDSQVTMMFWYRQQPGQSLTLIATANQGSEATYESGFVIDKFPISRPNLTFSTLTVSNMSPEDSSIYLCSGAGQMNTEAFFGQGTRLTVV.

This clonotype was seen at least ten times. The chain has TRBV6-2 or TRBV6-3 and TRBJ2-1; 9 bases align to TRBD2. The CDR3 is 16 residues long. Germline-derived CDR1 and CDR2 are MNHEY and SVGEGT. The junction had 6 bases not matched to a gene; V was cut back by 6 bases and J by 0 bases. CDR3 protein: CASRLGGRASYNEQFF. CDR3 DNA sequence: TGTGCCAGCAGGCTTGGCGGGAGGGCCTCCTACAATGAGCAGTTCTTC.

This clonotype was detected ten times or more. The genes are TRBV3-1 and TRBJ2-7; no firm D call. Germline V gives CDR1 LGHDT, CDR2 YNNKEL (reference sequence). This CDR3 spans 13 amino acids. V was pared by 4 bases and J by 0 bases, with 7 bases between. In nucleotides, the CDR3 is TGTGCCAGCAGCCCCAGTATCTCCTACGAGCAGTACTTC. Residues: CASSPSISYEQYF.